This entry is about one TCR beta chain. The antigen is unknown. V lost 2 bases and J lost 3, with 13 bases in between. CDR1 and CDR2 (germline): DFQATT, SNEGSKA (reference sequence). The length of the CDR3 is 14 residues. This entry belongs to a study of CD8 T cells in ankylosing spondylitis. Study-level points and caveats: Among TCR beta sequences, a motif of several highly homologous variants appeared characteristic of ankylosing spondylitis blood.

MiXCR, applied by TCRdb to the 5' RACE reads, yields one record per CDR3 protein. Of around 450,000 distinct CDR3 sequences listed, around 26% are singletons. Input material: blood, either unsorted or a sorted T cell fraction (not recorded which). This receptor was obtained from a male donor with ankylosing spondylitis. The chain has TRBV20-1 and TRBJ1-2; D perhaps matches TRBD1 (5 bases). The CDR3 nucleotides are TGCAGTGCTAGACCCGGGACGCAAGACTATGGCTACACCTTC. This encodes CSARPGTQDYGYTF.